Shown below are 27 T cell receptor beta chains from a single sample sequenced in a study of T cell clonality in common variable immunodeficiency. The method was immunoSEQ multiplex PCR; TCRdb's version includes in-frame clones alone and lacks a portion of them. The sample yields over 35,000 clones, without any singletons. The specimen sequenced was peripheral blood mononuclear cells. These TCRs come from a person aged 18 to 69 in good health.

This clone showed up many times. The CDR3 extends 3 residues past the end of the read, so its final part is completed from the germline J gene. The chain employs TRBV7-9 and TRBJ2-2; no clear D gene. V lost 3 bases and J 0 bases, leaving 8 bases between the germline ends. This CDR3 has 15 amino acids. The germline CDR1 and CDR2 sequences are SEHNR and FQNEAQ (reference sequence). The covered CDR3 bases are TGTGCCAGCAGCTTCATTCAGGCGAACACCGGGGAG. Translation: CASSFIQANTGE. The complete CDR3 protein is CASSFIQANTGELFF.

Many counts were recorded for this clone. Read sequence stops 3 residues before the CDR3 end, and the germline J gene provides the missing end. J is TRBJ1-3 and V is TRBV19; TRBD1 matches 8 bases. Germline V lookup: CDR1 LNHDA, CDR2 SQIVND (reference sequence). This CDR3 comprises 15 residues. V shed 8 bases, J shed 4 bases, and the junction held 10 bases outside the gene matches. The CDR3 is CASEPRTGPGNTIYF. The part of the CDR3 DNA that was read is TGTGCCAGTGAACCCCGGACAGGGCCCGGAAACACC. Looking up the rest from reference TRBV19 and TRBJ1-3 gives the full variable domain: DGGITQSPKYLFRKEGQNVTLSCEQNLNHDAMYWYRQDPGQGLRLIYYSQIVNDFQKGDIAEGYSVSREKKESFPLTVTSAQKNPTAFYLCASEPRTGPGNTIYFGEGSWLTVV.

The table lists this clone with many counts. Read data end 3 residues before the CDR3 end; the end is taken from the germline J gene. The chain joins TRBV18 to TRBJ1-4, with a weak D call TRBD1 (5 bases). The CDR3 extends over 14 amino acids. Germline CDR1 is KGHSH and CDR2 is LQKENI. Trimming cost V 2 bases and J 3 bases, with 7 bases left between them. Incomplete CDR3 DNA: TGTGCCAGCTCACCAGGGGCGTCTAATGAAAAA. This sequence encodes CASSPGASNEK. In full, the CDR3 is CASSPGASNEKLFF.

There are many counts of this clone. The CDR3 goes on 3 residues after the read ends, and that part is filled in from the germline J gene. The chain is built from TRBV3-1 (or the pseudogene TRBV3-2) and TRBJ1-2, with D possibly matching TRBD1 (5 bases). V dropped 4 bases and J dropped 6 bases, with 6 bases sitting between them. CDR1 is LGHDT and CDR2 is YNNKEL in the germline V gene (reference sequence). The CDR3 consists of 11 residues. CDR3 bases read: TGTGCCAGCAGCCTCAGGGATGGC. Protein: CASSLRDG. The CDR3 reads in full as CASSLRDGYTF.

This clone showed up many times. The read falls 3 residues short of the CDR3 end, and the missing part is taken from the germline J gene. The gene calls are TRBV7-8 and TRBJ2-3, with 14 bases fitting TRBD2. J gave up 4 bases and V 4 bases, and 7 bases lay outside the gene matches. The length of the CDR3 is 17 residues. The V gene's germline CDR1 is SGHVS and CDR2 FQNEAQ. CDR3 DNA, as far as it was read: TGTGCCAGCAGCTCCCGGGGGACTAGCGGGGGATCAGATACG. This translates into CASSSRGTSGGSDT. The whole CDR3 sequence is CASSSRGTSGGSDTQYF.

This clone appeared many times. Sequencing ends 3 residues short of the CDR3 end; the germline J gene provides the rest. The J gene is TRBJ2-7, the V gene TRBV12-3 or TRBV12-4; 11 bases agree with TRBD2. This CDR3 has 14 amino acids. V trimming: 3 bases; J trimming: 4 bases; junction bases outside the gene matches: 2. CDR3 protein: CASSFPSGRYEQYF. The DNA read from the CDR3 is TGTGCCAGCAGTTTTCCTAGCGGGAGGTACGAG.

Many counts were recorded for this clone. The read ends 3 residues shy of where the CDR3 ends; the end is completed using the germline J gene. V gene TRBV2 combines with J gene TRBJ1-2, with TRBD1 as a possible D gene (6 bases). V was shortened by 0 bases and J by 6 bases, with 14 bases between the two germline ends. This CDR3 is built from 15 residues. The germline V gene encodes CDR1 SNHLY and CDR2 FYNNEI. The CDR3: CASSEAPSRGNGYTF. The part of the CDR3 DNA that was read is TGTGCCAGCAGTGAAGCCCCCTCCAGGGGCAATGGC.

This clone has ten or more counts. With the read ending 3 residues before the CDR3 end, the germline J gene is used to fill in that end. V is TRBV10-2 and J is TRBJ1-6, with no clear D. Germline V gives CDR1 WSHSY, CDR2 SAAADI. The CDR3 is made up of 14 amino acids. The V end was cut by 4 bases, the J end by 6 bases, with 10 bases between. The CDR3 bases that were read are TGCGCCAGCAGTGCGGTGAACCTTAATTCACCC. It yields the protein CASSAVNLNSP. In full, the CDR3 reads CASSAVNLNSPLHF.

This clone was seen many times. Read data end 3 residues before the CDR3 end; the end is taken from the germline J gene. The chain joins TRBV7-8 to TRBJ2-7; TRBD1 matches at 12 bases. This CDR3 comprises 16 residues. V shed 5 bases and J 6 bases; nucleotides not matched to a gene: 11. Germline-derived CDR1 and CDR2 are SGHVS and FQNEAQ. The CDR3 reads CASSEGTGGLGSEQYF. CDR3 DNA (partial): TGTGCCAGCAGCGAGGGGACAGGGGGCTTAGGTAGCGAG.

There are many counts of this clone. The CDR3 is cut off 3 residues early in the read; its end comes from the germline J gene. The chain recombines TRBV30 with TRBJ1-5; 9 positions agree with TRBD1. CDR1 GTSNPN and CDR2 SVGIG come from the germline V gene (reference sequence). The CDR3 spans 14 residues. V shed 4 bases, J shed 2 bases, and the junction held 3 bases outside the gene matches. The sequenced CDR3 bases are TGTGCCTGGATGGGACAGGGAGGCAATCAGCCC. Protein product: CAWMGQGGNQP. The complete CDR3 protein is CAWMGQGGNQPQHF.

This clone was seen repeatedly, ten times or more. From the germline J gene comes the end of the CDR3, since the read stops 3 residues before it. V and J are TRBV10-3 and TRBJ1-4; 7 bases align to TRBD1. The germline V gene encodes CDR1 ENHRY and CDR2 SYGVKD. The CDR3 contains 14 residues. With 6 bases clipped from V and 0 bases from J, the junction kept 1 base outside the gene matches. Partial CDR3 DNA: TGTGCCATCAGCGGGACAGCAACTAATGAAAAA. It is translated as CAISGTATNEK. The entire CDR3 sequence reads CAISGTATNEKLFF.

The CDR3 protein is CASSGGDSNQPQHF. CDR3 bases read: TGTGCCAGCAGTGGGGGGGATAGCAATCAGCCC. V usage is TRBV2 and J usage is TRBJ1-5, with D tentatively TRBD1 (5 bases). The read ends 3 residues early relative to the CDR3; the germline J gene fills the gap. This CDR3 comprises 14 residues. Germline CDR1 SNHLY, CDR2 FYNNEI. Trimming removed 4 bases from V and 0 bases from J, with 7 bases in between.

This clone was seen many times. The CDR3 end is not reached by the read, which stops 3 residues before it; the germline J gene fills it in. V is TRBV28 and J is TRBJ2-7; D remains unclear. V gave up 5 bases and J gave up 2 bases, with 10 bases separating them. CDR1 and CDR2 (germline): MDHEN, SYDVKM. The CDR3 has 13 amino acids. The CDR3 bases that were read are TGTGCCAGCAGTCTGGCGGTTACCTACGAG. This translates into CASSLAVTYE. The full-length CDR3 reads as CASSLAVTYEQYF. The whole variable domain, filled in from reference TRBV28 and TRBJ2-7, reads DVKVTQSSRYLVKRTGEKVFLECVQDMDHENMFWYRQDPGLGLRLIYFSYDVKMKEKGDIPEGYSVSREKKERFSLILESASTNQTSMYLCASSLAVTYEQYFGPGTRLTVT.

This clone was detected ten times or more. The observed sequence ends 3 residues before the CDR3 terminus, with the missing tail filled in from the germline J gene. The chain combines TRBV6-2 or TRBV6-3 with TRBJ2-5, with 7 bases fitting TRBD2. CDR1 and CDR2 from the germline V gene are MNHEY and SVGEGT. CDR3 length equals 14 residues. With 1 base clipped from V and 3 bases from J, the junction kept 2 bases outside the gene matches. The CDR3 DNA, read in part, is TGTGCCAGCAGTTACTGGGGGGGAAAAGAGACC. Protein sequence: CASSYWGGKET. In full, the CDR3 is CASSYWGGKETQYF.

This clone was observed at least ten times. The sequence runs out 3 residues before the end of the CDR3; the remainder is reconstructed from the germline J gene. The J gene is TRBJ2-3, the V gene TRBV3-1 (or the pseudogene TRBV3-2); D uncertain. In germline, CDR1 is LGHDT, CDR2 YNNKEL (reference sequence). The CDR3 length is 14 residues. The CDR3 here is CASSPPTLDLAQYF. The CDR3 bases that were read are TGTGCCAGCAGCCCACCTACCCTAGACCTCGCG.

This clone has ten or more counts. One end of the junction fails to match germline, which may point to a read error. The read finishes 3 residues shy of the CDR3 end, and the germline J gene is used to complete it. This chain joins TRBV6-1 and TRBJ1-1; D not certain. There are 14 residues in the CDR3. The V gene's germline CDR1 is MNHNS and CDR2 SASEGT. The DNA read from the CDR3 is TGTGTCAGCAGTGGATCATTCCAGAGGACTGAA. Translated, it gives CVSSGSFQRTE. The full CDR3 protein is CVSSGSFQRTEAFF.

This clone was picked up many times. The read comes to an end 3 residues before the CDR3 does, leaving the germline J gene to fill in the end. This rearrangement joins TRBV18 to TRBJ1-3; D remains unclear. This CDR3 has 13 residues. Deletions cut 4 bases from V and 7 bases from J, with 11 bases between. Germline V CDR1 and CDR2: KGHSH, LQKENI. This CDR3 reads CASSHRGPNTIYF. CDR3 DNA, as far as it was read: TGTGCCAGCTCACACAGAGGCCCGAACACC.

This clone was recorded at least ten times. The read terminates 3 residues ahead of where the CDR3 ends, so the germline J gene completes it. The rearrangement uses TRBV20-1 and TRBJ2-7; 8 bases are shared with TRBD2. CDR3 length: 13 residues. Germline CDR1 is DFQATT and CDR2 is SNEGSKA (reference sequence). V lost 1 base and J lost 6; bases outside the gene matches: 5. The CDR3 loop is CSARVRGGGEQYF. Partial CDR3 DNA: TGCAGTGCTAGAGTCCGGGGGGGCGGCGAG.

This clone has at least ten counts. The DNA ends 3 residues before the CDR3 does, and the rest of the CDR3 is filled in from the germline J gene. The genes are TRBV4-1 and TRBJ2-7; 9 positions agree with TRBD2. V dropped 4 bases and J dropped 0; count of bases not matched to a gene: 4. Germline lookup yields CDR1 MGHRA and CDR2 YSYEKL. The CDR3 is 15 amino acids. The sequenced CDR3 bases are TGCGCCAGCAGCCCCCTAGCGGGGAGCTCCTACGAG. Its protein product is CASSPLAGSSYE. Given in full, the CDR3 is CASSPLAGSSYEQYF.

At least ten counts were recorded for this clone. Read coverage stops 3 residues before the CDR3 terminus; the germline J gene supplies the remainder. The chain combines TRBV6-4 with TRBJ2-2; D might be TRBD2 (6 bases). The CDR3 extends over 13 amino acids. The germline V and J ends were trimmed by 6 bases and 1 base, with 6 bases remaining between them. The germline V gene encodes CDR1 MRHNA and CDR2 SNTAGT. CDR3 in amino acids: CASSGGNTGELFF. CDR3 bases read: TGTGCCAGCAGCGGGGGGAACACCGGGGAG.

This clone has at least ten counts. The DNA ends 3 residues before the CDR3 does, and the rest of the CDR3 is filled in from the germline J gene. The chain links TRBV20-1 to TRBJ2-4; 8 bases match TRBD2. The CDR3 loop spans 18 amino acids. The trim removed 5 bases at V and 0 bases at J, leaving 15 bases unmatched. Germline V gene sequence: CDR1 DFQATT, CDR2 SNEGSKA (reference sequence). Incomplete CDR3 DNA: TGCAGTGCTGAGACTAGCGCCTCATGGGGGATAGCCAAAAACATT. As protein: CSAETSASWGIAKNI. The whole CDR3 region reads CSAETSASWGIAKNIQYF.

This clone has a count of ten or more. The read is 3 residues too short to cover the CDR3 end, so that end is filled in from the germline J gene. V usage is TRBV9 and J usage is TRBJ2-3, with 7 bases lining up with TRBD1. Germline assignment: CDR1 SGDLS and CDR2 YYNGEE. The CDR3 has 15 amino acids. The V gene end was trimmed by 5 bases and the J gene end by 2 bases; junction bases not matched to a gene: 8. The CDR3 here is CASSLGGYPTDTQYF. CDR3 bases read: TGTGCCAGCAGTCTAGGGGGCTACCCCACAGATACG.

This clone was counted at least ten times. Sequencing ends 3 residues short of the CDR3 end; the germline J gene provides the rest. This chain links TRBV6-2 or TRBV6-3 with TRBJ2-1; TRBD2 matches 9 bases. CDR3 length: 15 amino acids. The J segment lost 4 bases and the V segment lost 6 bases, leaving 7 bases of the junction unmatched. Germline lookup yields CDR1 MNHEY and CDR2 SVGEGT. The sequenced part of the CDR3 DNA is TGTGCCAGCAGCCTCGGACTAGCGTCATACAATGAG. This sequence encodes CASSLGLASYNE. Given in full, the CDR3 is CASSLGLASYNEQFF.

This clone was found many times. From the germline J gene comes the end of the CDR3, since the read stops 3 residues before it. The chain recombines TRBV20-1 with TRBJ1-2, with D perhaps matching TRBD1 (6 bases). CDR1 is DFQATT and CDR2 is SNEGSKA in the germline V gene (reference sequence). V gave up 6 bases and J gave up 4 bases, with 24 bases separating them. This CDR3 comprises 16 residues. CDR3 DNA (partial): TGCAGTGCGCCGAGGGGCCACGCAGGGGAAGTCTATGGC. This gives the protein CSAPRGHAGEVYG. The CDR3 as a whole reads CSAPRGHAGEVYGYTF.

Points on this clone: Read data end 3 residues before the CDR3 end; the end is taken from the germline J gene. V is TRBV30 and J is TRBJ2-4; TRBD2 agrees at 7 bases. Germline V gene lookup returns CDR1 GTSNPN and CDR2 SVGIG (reference sequence). There are 14 residues in the CDR3. The CDR3 here is CAWSFLTGDYGQYF. The part of the CDR3 DNA that was read is TGTGCCTGGAGTTTCTTAACCGGGGACTATGGT.

Ten or more counts support this clone. The read terminates 3 residues before the CDR3 end, so the remaining end is supplied by the germline J gene. This chain uses TRBV5-6 with TRBJ1-4, with D possibly matching TRBD1 (5 bases). Germline V gives CDR1 SGHDT, CDR2 YYEEEE. Trimming cost V 2 bases and J 6 bases, with 11 bases left between them. CDR3 length equals 14 residues. The part of the CDR3 DNA that was read is TGTGCCAGCAGCTTTTTAGGGGCGGATGAAAAA. Translation: CASSFLGADEK. In full, the CDR3 is CASSFLGADEKLFF.

This clone was seen many times. The missing CDR3 end, 3 residues past where the read stops, is filled in from the germline J gene. The chain recombines TRBV5-1 with TRBJ2-7; possible D gene TRBD2, 6 bases. The CDR3 runs 15 residues. Looked up from germline, CDR1 is SGHRS and CDR2 is YFSETQ. The V and J ends lost 0 bases and 2 bases respectively, with 12 bases between them. The CDR3 protein is CASSLVTGRTYEQYF. The covered CDR3 bases are TGCGCCAGCAGCTTGGTCACGGGGAGGACCTACGAG.